These T cell receptor beta chains were read from a single sample in a study of blood T cells in healthy people across ages. In TCRdb, the 5' RACE reads were re-called with MiXCR into one record per CDR3 protein. The sample holds 720,000 or so distinct CDR3 sequences, roughly 41% seen once. Input material: blood. Receptor source: an elderly man in good health. The CDR3 runs from the conserved cysteine through the conserved F or W. The D gene is left open where the match is weak. Size is omitted from some rows. Given values are once, few, many or a class for expanded clones.

>TRBD1|NA|TRBV20-1|TRBJ1-2
TGCAGTGCTAGAACGCAGGGGGCGGGTGGCTACACCTTC
CSARTQGAGGYTF
>NA|few|TRBV12-3/TRBV12-4|TRBJ2-2
TGTGCCAGCAGTTTAGCGGGGGGGGCTCGAACCGGGGAGCTGTTTTTT
CASSLAGGARTGELFF
>TRBD2|many|TRBV6-5|TRBJ2-1
TGTGCCAGCAGAACCGGACTAGCGGGAGATGAGCAGTTCTTC
CASRTGLAGDEQFF
>NA|NA|TRBV20-1|TRBJ2-3
TGCAGTGCTTCCAGGGGTCCCACAGATACGCAGTATTTT
CSASRGPTDTQYF
>TRBD2|NA|TRBV20-1|TRBJ2-5
TGCAGTGCTTCGAAAACTAGCGGAGAAAGGTACCAAGAGACCCAGTACTTC
CSASKTSGERYQETQYF
>TRBD1|once|TRBV5-1|TRBJ1-1
TGCGCCAGCAGCTTGGTCCAGGGGGCGGCTGAAGCTTTCTTT
CASSLVQGAAEAFF
>NA|NA|TRBV5-1|TRBJ2-7
TGCGCCAGCAGCTCAAGGGCCAGACAAGAGACCCGGTACTTC
CASSSRARQETRYF
>NA|few|TRBV7-8|TRBJ1-4
TGTGCCAGCAGCCCTAAGGGGCCGGATGATGAAAAACTGTTTTTT
CASSPKGPDDEKLFF
>TRBD1|NA|TRBV7-2|TRBJ1-1
TGTGCCAGCAGCCCGAGGGGGCCTGAAGCTTTCTTT
CASSPRGPEAFF
>TRBD2|few|TRBV24-1|TRBJ2-5
TGTGCCACCAGTAGCGGGGAGTACCAAGAGACCCAGTACTTC
CATSSGEYQETQYF
>TRBD2|many|TRBV3-1|TRBJ2-1
TGTGCCAGCAGCCCGGGACTAGCGGGAGGTAACAATGAGCAGTTCTTC
CASSPGLAGGNNEQFF
>TRBD2|few|TRBV5-1|TRBJ2-1
TGCGCCAGCAGCCCAGGACGAGCGGGGAACAATGAGCAGTTCTTC
CASSPGRAGNNEQFF
>NA|NA|TRBV19|TRBJ2-7
TGTGCCAGTAGTATAGATCAGCGGGCGGGGTACGAGCAGTACTTC
CASSIDQRAGYEQYF
>TRBD2|NA|TRBV7-3|TRBJ2-2
TGTGCCAGCAGCTCTAGCGGGAGAAACGGGGAGCTGTTTTTT
CASSSSGRNGELFF
>NA|NA|TRBV12-3/TRBV12-4|TRBJ1-1
TGTGCCAGCAGTTTAGGCCAGACCATGAACACTGAAGCTTTCTTT
CASSLGQTMNTEAFF
>TRBD2|NA|TRBV5-1|TRBJ2-3
TGCGCCAGCAGCCTGTCCGGGGGGCTAGCGGGAGGGCCTAAGGAGACAGATACGCAGTATTTT
CASSLSGGLAGGPKETDTQYF
>NA|NA|TRBV3-1|TRBJ2-7
TGTGCCAGCAGCCCCAAGGTAGGGAACGAGCAGTACTTC
CASSPKVGNEQYF
>NA|NA|TRBV18|TRBJ2-5
TGTGCCAGCTCACCACCGAGTGCATCCGTCGGTGAGACCCAGTACTTC
CASSPPSASVGETQYF
>NA|NA|TRBV29-1|TRBJ1-5
TGCAGCCTGGGGCTGGGGGATAGCAATCAGCCCCAGCATTTT
CSLGLGDSNQPQHF
>TRBD1|NA|TRBV29-1|TRBJ2-5
TGCAGCACCACAGGACAGGGCCAAGAGACCCAGTACTTC
CSTTGQGQETQYF
>NA|NA|TRBV20-1|TRBJ1-1
TGCAGTGCTAGAGACAAAAATAATCTCAACGCTTTCTTT
CSARDKNNLNAFF
>NA|NA|TRBV10-3|TRBJ2-1
TGTGCCATCATGTCCGGAAATGAGCAGTTCTTC
CAIMSGNEQFF
>NA|few|TRBV29-1|TRBJ2-1
TGCAGCGTGGGAAGACCTGGCGCTGAGCAGTTCTTC
CSVGRPGAEQFF
>NA|few|TRBV7-9|TRBJ2-7
TGTGCCAGCAGCTTAGTAGGACAAGACTACGAGCAGTACTTC
CASSLVGQDYEQYF
>NA|few|TRBV29-1|TRBJ2-7
TGCAGCGTTGAAGTTAGGGGAGTTTCCAGCGAGCAGTACTTC
CSVEVRGVSSEQYF
>NA|NA|TRBV20-1|TRBJ1-1
TGCAGTGCAAAACAGGAGACCGAAGCTTTCTTT
CSAKQETEAFF
>TRBD1|NA|TRBV20-1|TRBJ2-1
TGCAGTACCAGAACAGGGGGAGACAATGAGCAGTTCTTC
CSTRTGGDNEQFF
>TRBD1|NA|TRBV7-9|TRBJ1-2
TGTGCCAGCAGCTTCGGGACAGAGATCTATGGCTACACCTTC
CASSFGTEIYGYTF
>NA|few|TRBV4-2|TRBJ2-5
TGTGCCAGCAGCCAAGAGGCCAGAGAGACCCAGTACTTC
CASSQEARETQYF
>NA|NA|TRBV20-1|TRBJ1-6
TGCAGTGCTACGCCAGACAAAGGGAATTCACCCCTCCACTTT
CSATPDKGNSPLHF
>TRBD1|NA|TRBV28|TRBJ1-1
TGTGCCAGCGGATTGACAGGGTCTATGACTGAAGCTTTCTTT
CASGLTGSMTEAFF
>TRBD1|NA|TRBV12-5|TRBJ2-3
TGTGCTAGTGGTTTGACAGGGGAGCCTTATACGCAGTATTTT
CASGLTGEPYTQYF
>NA|few|TRBV20-1|TRBJ1-3
TGCAGTGCTAGAGATATACAGACTGGAAACACCATATATTTT
CSARDIQTGNTIYF
>NA|NA|TRBV6-2/TRBV6-3|TRBJ1-2
TGTGCCAGCAGACCAGCCCGGGGGCAAAGTGGCTACACCTTC
CASRPARGQSGYTF
>TRBD1|NA|TRBV12-3/TRBV12-4|TRBJ2-7
TGTGCCAGCAGCCGCTCGACAGGGATGAACAGTCAGTACTTC
CASSRSTGMNSQYF
>TRBD1|few|TRBV7-8|TRBJ2-7
TGTGCCAGCAGCTTAGGAGGGGCAGGGGGCAATGAGCAGTACTTC
CASSLGGAGGNEQYF
>NA|many|TRBV29-1|TRBJ2-1
TGCAGCGTTGAGTGGGACTACAATGAGCAGTTCTTC
CSVEWDYNEQFF
>NA|few|TRBV20-1|TRBJ2-3
TGCAGTGCTAGAGAACCCGGGACAGATACGCAGTATTTT
CSAREPGTDTQYF
>TRBD2|few|TRBV24-1|TRBJ2-1
TGTGCCACCAAAAAAGGGACAGCCGGGACTAGCGTTAACAATGAGCAGTTCTTC
CATKKGTAGTSVNNEQFF
>TRBD1|few|TRBV2|TRBJ2-5
TGTGCCAGCATCTTCGGGACAGCCGGGGAGACCCAGTACTTC
CASIFGTAGETQYF
>NA|many|TRBV6-5|TRBJ2-6
TGTGCCAGCAGTCCCGGGACGTCTGGGGCCAACGTCCTGACTTTC
CASSPGTSGANVLTF
>TRBD2|NA|TRBV27|TRBJ2-1
TGTGCCAGCAGTTGGGCACTAGCGGTTTACAATAAGCAGTTCTTC
CASSWALAVYNKQFF
>NA|many|TRBV7-2|TRBJ2-7
TGTGCCAGCAGCTTAGTACGTTACGAGCAGTACTTC
CASSLVRYEQYF
>NA|NA|TRBV7-2|TRBJ2-3
TGTGCCAGCAGCTTGCCGCCGGTTGTAGATACGCAGTATTTT
CASSLPPVVDTQYF
>NA|NA|TRBV4-3|TRBJ2-2
TGCGCCAGCAGCCAAGATAGCACAGGGCCAAACACCGGGGAGCTGTTTTTT
CASSQDSTGPNTGELFF
>TRBD2|NA|TRBV20-1|TRBJ2-4
TGCAGTGCTGAACCGGGACTAGCGGGGGATGGAGACATTCAGTACTTC
CSAEPGLAGDGDIQYF
>NA|NA|TRBV7-2|TRBJ2-7
TGTGCCAGCAGCCCCGCCCCCTCGCTGTCGGGTTACGAGCGGTACTTC
CASSPAPSLSGYERYF
>TRBD1|NA|TRBV4-2|TRBJ1-1
TGTGCCAGCTCCCCTCAGGGGGCCACTGAAGCTTTCTTT
CASSPQGATEAFF
>NA|NA|TRBV14|TRBJ1-2
TGTGCCAGCAGCCGCGACCTACAGGGAGATGGCTACACCTTC
CASSRDLQGDGYTF